This T cell receptor (beta chain) was captured in a study of T cells in Graves' hyperthyroidism and ophthalmopathy. Across the study: Peripheral blood was obtained at initial diagnosis, preceding any treatment.

This clonotype was counted many times. TCR beta CDR3 regions were amplified from RNA transcripts. The TCR CDR3 was amplified in a first-round RT-PCR using the HTBI primer set. TCRdb used MiXCR to reprocess the multiplex PCR reads, holding one entry per CDR3 protein. Here the sample spans hundreds of thousands of distinct CDR3 sequences, less than 25% being singletons. The germline V and J ends were trimmed by 1 base and 6 bases, with 7 bases remaining between them. Germline V gives CDR1 SGHTA, CDR2 FQGNSA. CDR3 length: 13 residues. At least 3 on the Clinical Activity Score was recorded for ophthalmopathy patients, who also had NOSPECS grade at least 4 and duration under 3 months. Any patient presenting with uncontrolled infection, other autoimmune disease, pregnancy or lactation was left out. The source of the PBMCs was 8 to 10 ml of fresh peripheral blood.

Input material: blood. The receptor comes from a man between 25 and 39 years old with Graves' ophthalmopathy. This chain uses TRBV7-2 with TRBJ2-1; D gene unclear. CDR3 coding DNA: TGTGCCAGCAGCTTAGATAACCTCAATGAGCAGTTCTTC. It yields the protein CASSLDNLNEQFF.